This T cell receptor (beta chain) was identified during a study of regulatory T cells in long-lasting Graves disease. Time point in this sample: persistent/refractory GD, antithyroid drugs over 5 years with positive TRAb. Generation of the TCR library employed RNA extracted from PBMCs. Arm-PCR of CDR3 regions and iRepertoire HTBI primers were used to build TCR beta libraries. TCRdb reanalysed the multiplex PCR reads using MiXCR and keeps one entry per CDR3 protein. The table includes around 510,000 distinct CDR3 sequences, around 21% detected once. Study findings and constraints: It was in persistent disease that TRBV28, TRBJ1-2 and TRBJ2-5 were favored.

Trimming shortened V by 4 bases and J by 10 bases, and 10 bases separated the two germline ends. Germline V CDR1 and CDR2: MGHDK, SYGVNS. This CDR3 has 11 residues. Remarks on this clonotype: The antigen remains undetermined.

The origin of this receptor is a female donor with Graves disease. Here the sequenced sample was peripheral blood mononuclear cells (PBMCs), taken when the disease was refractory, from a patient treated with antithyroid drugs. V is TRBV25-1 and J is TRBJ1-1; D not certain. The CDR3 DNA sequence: TGTGCCAGCAGTGTCGCGTCAAGAGCTTTCTTT. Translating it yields CASSVASRAFF.